This entry features one T cell receptor beta chain sequence. Its antigen remains unknown. Sample treatment: about 20 received Ad26.COV2.S at low or high dose, single or two shots; several received placebo; per-sample allocation not given. The samples date from day 63 after the first vaccine or placebo injection. Germline V gives CDR1 SNHLY, CDR2 FYNNEI. Trimming removed 4 bases at V and 4 bases at J, with 15 bases between. The CDR3 is made up of 15 amino acids. Assay: immunoSEQ multiplex PCR; the TCRdb copy retains only in-frame clones and omits some. Of about 240,000 clones listed, over 75% are singletons. This entry belongs to a study of Ad26.COV2.S vaccination and SARS-CoV-2 variants. About the study: The donor belonged to the COV1001 Ad26.COV2.S trial arm. Ad26.COV2.S given intramuscularly, once or twice 56 days apart. Whole-study findings and limits: After vaccination, reports described spike-specific CD8+ and CD4+ T cell responses as showing substantial breadth.

This sequence joins TRBV2 and TRBJ2-3; D not resolved. The clonotype originates from a person between 18 and 65 years old who received the Ad26.COV2.S COVID-19 vaccine or a placebo. This specimen consisted of peripheral blood, obtained in a trial of Ad26.COV2.S vaccine versus placebo. In DNA form, the CDR3 reads TGTGCCAGCAGTGGGTCGGTAGCCCCTCCAGATACGCAGTATTTT. Amino acids: CASSGSVAPPDTQYF.